A single sample is the source of the 14 T cell receptor beta chains below, sequenced in a study of CD8 T cells in ankylosing spondylitis. TCRdb re-derived calls from the 5' RACE reads in MiXCR, one entry per CDR3 protein. The table shows approximately 150,000 distinct CDR3 sequences, with under 35% occurring only once. Sequenced material: synovial fluid, either unsorted or a sorted T cell fraction (not recorded which). These receptors came from a male donor with ankylosing spondylitis.

A few counts support this clonotype. The rearrangement joins TRBV15 to TRBJ2-6; D gene uncertain. Germline V gene lookup returns CDR1 LNHNV and CDR2 YYDKDF (reference sequence). Deletions cut 0 bases from V and 1 base from J, with 13 bases between. This CDR3 is built from 18 residues. CDR3 nucleotides: TGTGCCACCAGCAGAGACCCTGAGCCAGTATCTGGGGCCAACGTCCTGACTTTC. Translation gives CATSRDPEPVSGANVLTF.

This clonotype occurred many times. V gene TRBV29-1 combines with J gene TRBJ1-1; 7 positions match TRBD1. The CDR3 loop spans 13 amino acids. CDR1 is SQVTM and CDR2 is ANQGSEA in the germline V gene. Trimming removed 5 bases from V and 4 bases from J; junction bases left unmatched: 7. DNA for the CDR3: TGCAGCGTTTTGCGACAGGGCGGCACTGAAGCTTTCTTT. It is translated as CSVLRQGGTEAFF.

V usage is TRBV11-2 and J usage is TRBJ2-4; perhaps TRBD2 as D (7 bases). The CDR3 is made up of 20 amino acids. With 0 bases removed from V and 2 bases from J, the gap between germline ends came to 23 bases. Germline V gene sequence: CDR1 SGHAT, CDR2 FQNNGV. CDR3 bases: TGTGCCAGCAGCTTAGAGGGGGGGGGCCAAATGAAAACCACCAAAAACATTCAGTACTTC. The encoded protein is CASSLEGGGQMKTTKNIQYF.

A note on this clonotype: This may arise from a read error, as a much more abundant clone is one base away. This rearrangement joins TRBV9 to TRBJ2-1, with 10 nucleotides matching TRBD2. CDR1 SGDLS and CDR2 YYNGEE come from the germline V gene. This CDR3 is built from 14 residues. V dropped 4 bases and J dropped 5; count of bases not matched to a gene: 3. This CDR3 reads CASSSGLANNEQFF. In DNA form, the CDR3 reads TGTGCCAGCAGCTCGGGACTAGCGAACAATGAGCAGTTCTTC.

This clonotype was seen more than once but under ten times. The chain employs TRBV5-1 and TRBJ2-2, with TRBD2 matching over 7 bases. Germline V gives CDR1 SGHRS, CDR2 YFSETQ. The CDR3 sequence is 12 residues long. The V and J ends lost 9 bases and 6 bases, in that order; junction bases with no gene match: 5. In nucleotides, the CDR3 is TGCGCCACCCGGGGGGAATCCGGGGAGCTGTTTTTT. Amino acid sequence: CATRGESGELFF. The full variable domain, completed using reference TRBV5-1 and TRBJ2-2, is KAGVTQTPRYLIKTRGQQVTLSCSPISGHRSVSWYQQTPGQGLQFLFEYFSETQRNKGNFPGRFSGRQFSNSRSEMNVSTLELGDSALYLCATRGESGELFFGEGSRLTVL.

The chain employs TRBV6-2 or TRBV6-3 and TRBJ2-3; 11 bases align to TRBD2. Germline CDR1 MNHEY, CDR2 SVGEGT. The junction had 13 bases not matched to a gene; V was cut back by 7 bases and J by 1 base. The CDR3 is 18 amino acids. Here the CDR3 DNA reads TGTGCCAGCACCCTGGGGACTAGCGGTTCAGCGGGCACAGATACGCAGTATTTT. This encodes CASTLGTSGSAGTDTQYF.

This clonotype has just a few counts. The V call is TRBV3-1, the J call TRBJ2-3, with a possible D match to TRBD2 (5 bases). The V gene lost 0 bases and the J gene lost 9 bases, with 19 bases spanning the gap. The germline gives CDR1 LGHDT, CDR2 YNNKEL (reference sequence). There are 16 residues in the CDR3. The CDR3 sequence: CASSQESYIILGTQYF. CDR3 sequence (DNA): TGTGCCAGCAGCCAAGAATCGTATATAATACTAGGCACGCAGTATTTT.

This clonotype was seen a handful of times. The chain is built from TRBV5-1 and TRBJ1-2; TRBD1 is a possible D gene (6 bases). CDR3 length equals 17 residues. With 5 bases removed from V and 4 bases from J, the gap between germline ends came to 24 bases. Germline loops: CDR1 SGHRS, CDR2 YFSETQ. CDR3 DNA: TGCGCCAGCAGTTCGGACGGGGGCGCGTCCAGAGTCTATGGCTACACCTTC. It yields the protein CASSSDGGASRVYGYTF.

The chain combines TRBV15 with TRBJ1-1; D might be TRBD1 (5 bases). Germline values: CDR1 LNHNV, CDR2 YYDKDF (reference sequence). This CDR3 spans 13 amino acids. V was clipped by 5 bases and J by 4 bases, with 11 bases between them. CDR3 nucleotide sequence: TGTGCCACCAGCGGAGCGGGGGGCACTGAAGCTTTCTTT. This sequence encodes CATSGAGGTEAFF.

The chain links TRBV27 to TRBJ1-6; TRBD1 might be the D (5 bases). CDR3 length: 13 amino acids. The V end lost 6 bases, the J end lost 8 bases, and 11 bases lay between the germline ends. Germline lookup yields CDR1 MNHEY and CDR2 SMNVEV (reference sequence). This chain's CDR3 is CASRTRGDSPLHF. For the CDR3, the DNA is TGTGCCAGCAGGACTCGGGGGGATTCACCCCTCCACTTT.

This clonotype showed up many times. The chain uses TRBV20-1 and TRBJ2-4; D not certain. CDR1 DFQATT and CDR2 SNEGSKA come from the germline V gene (reference sequence). This CDR3 region has 13 residues. The germline V and J ends were trimmed by 0 bases and 8 bases, with 11 bases remaining between them. The CDR3 DNA follows: TGCAGTGCTAGAGATCCGGGCAGCGACATTCAGTACTTC. Translated: CSARDPGSDIQYF.

The rearrangement uses TRBV28 and TRBJ2-7; 8 bases agree with TRBD1. Germline loops: CDR1 MDHEN, CDR2 SYDVKM. The CDR3 is 12 residues long. Germline trimming cut 1 base from V and 12 bases from J; bases unmatched to any gene: 5. In nucleotides, the CDR3 is TGTGCCAGCAGTTTATCCCGGGGACAGGTGTACTTC. Its protein is CASSLSRGQVYF.

The CDR3 loop reads CASSLSGGGYSPLHF. The CDR3 coding sequence is TGTGCCAGCAGTTTATCCGGGGGGGGATATTCACCCCTCCACTTT. The rearrangement joins TRBV27 to TRBJ1-6; a possible D gene is TRBD1 (5 bases). CDR3 length: 15 amino acids. The germline V gene has CDR1 MNHEY and CDR2 SMNVEV (reference sequence). V lost 0 bases, J lost 8 bases, and 11 bases lay in between.

The gene calls are TRBV11-2 and TRBJ2-1; 8 nucleotides line up with TRBD1. V trimming: 5 bases; J trimming: 9 bases; junction bases outside the gene matches: 15. The V gene's germline CDR1 is SGHAT and CDR2 FQNNGV. The CDR3 runs 16 residues. The CDR3 nucleotides are TGTGCCAGCAGCCCACTGGGGTCGGGACAGGTGGCTGAGCAGTTCTTC. Residues: CASSPLGSGQVAEQFF.